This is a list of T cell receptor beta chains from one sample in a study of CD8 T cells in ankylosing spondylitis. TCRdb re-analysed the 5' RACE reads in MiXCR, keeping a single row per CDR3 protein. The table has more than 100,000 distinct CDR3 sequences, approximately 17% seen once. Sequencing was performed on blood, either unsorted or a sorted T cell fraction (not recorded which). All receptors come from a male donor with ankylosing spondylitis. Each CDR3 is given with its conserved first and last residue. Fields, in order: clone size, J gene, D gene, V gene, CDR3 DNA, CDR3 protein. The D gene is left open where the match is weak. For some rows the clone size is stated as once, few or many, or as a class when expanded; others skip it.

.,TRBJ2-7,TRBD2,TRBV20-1,TGCAGTGCAAGACTAGCGGGAAATCTCGAGCAGTACTTC,CSARLAGNLEQYF
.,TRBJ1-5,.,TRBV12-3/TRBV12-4,TGTGCCAGCAGTTTGGGGGAGCTGGGTCAGCCCCAGCATTTT,CASSLGELGQPQHF
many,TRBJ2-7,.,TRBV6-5,TGTGCCAGCAGCCCTGGACCCTACGAGCAGTACTTC,CASSPGPYEQYF
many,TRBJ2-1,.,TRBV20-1,TGCAGTGCTCCCGTGGGACTCTCCTACAATGAGCAGTTCTTC,CSAPVGLSYNEQFF
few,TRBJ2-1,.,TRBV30,TGTGCCTGGTCTGGGGGTAGTAGGGGCAATGAGCAGTTCTTC,CAWSGGSRGNEQFF
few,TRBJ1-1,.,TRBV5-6,TGTGCCAGCAGCTTAGAGGACTTGAACACTGAAGCTTTCTTT,CASSLEDLNTEAFF
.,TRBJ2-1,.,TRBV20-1,TGCAGTGTAAGGACTGTCGAGGGCGAGCAGTTCTTC,CSVRTVEGEQFF
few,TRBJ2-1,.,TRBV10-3,TGTGCCATCACTCGGGACCAAGGCTACAATGAGCAGTTCTTC,CAITRDQGYNEQFF
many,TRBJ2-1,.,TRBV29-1,TGCAGCGTTGACCGACACGTTTCGAGCTACAATGAGCAGTTCTTC,CSVDRHVSSYNEQFF
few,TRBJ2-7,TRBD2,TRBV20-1,TGCAGTGCTCACCTAAGCGGGAGGGCCTTGGGCGAGCAGTACTTC,CSAHLSGRALGEQYF
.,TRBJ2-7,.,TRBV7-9,TGTGCCAGCAGCCCCAGACATACCTACGAGCAGTACTTC,CASSPRHTYEQYF
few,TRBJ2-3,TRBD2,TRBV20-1,TGCAGTGCCCCCGAGCGGGGCCCCACAGATACGCAGTATTTT,CSAPERGPTDTQYF
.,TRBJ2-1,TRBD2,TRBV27,TGTGCCAGCTCTAAGACGTCCGGGACTAGCGTCTACAATGAGCAGTTCTTC,CASSKTSGTSVYNEQFF
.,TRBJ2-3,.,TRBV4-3,TGCGCCAGCAGCCAAGGGAGGGAGGATACGCAGTATTTT,CASSQGREDTQYF
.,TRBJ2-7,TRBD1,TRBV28,TGTGCCAGCACACCTGGGACAGCCTACGAGCAGTACTTC,CASTPGTAYEQYF
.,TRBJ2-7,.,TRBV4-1,TGCGCCAGCAGCCTCCGGGAGATACAGCTGGGTGAGCAGTACTTC,CASSLREIQLGEQYF
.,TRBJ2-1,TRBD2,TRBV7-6,TGTGCCAGCAGCGAACTAGCGGAACCCTACAATGAGCAGTTCTTC,CASSELAEPYNEQFF
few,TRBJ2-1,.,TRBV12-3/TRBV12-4,TGTGCCAGCAGGCCACAGGGCTGGCTTGAGCAGTTCTTC,CASRPQGWLEQFF
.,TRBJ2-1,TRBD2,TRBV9,TGTGCCAGCAGCGTAAGCGGGACTAGCGGGAGGGTATACGGCAATGAGCAGTTCTTC,CASSVSGTSGRVYGNEQFF
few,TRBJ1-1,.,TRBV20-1,TGCAGTGCTAGAGATCCCGAGAACACTGAAGCTTTCTTT,CSARDPENTEAFF
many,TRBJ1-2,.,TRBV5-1,TGCGCCAGCAGCTTGTCAGGGAACCGCTATGGCTACACCTTC,CASSLSGNRYGYTF
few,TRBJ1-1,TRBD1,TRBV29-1,TGCAGCGTGGACAGGGGTGCCACTGAAGCTTTCTTT,CSVDRGATEAFF
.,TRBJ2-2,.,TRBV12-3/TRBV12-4,TGTGCCAGCACAGGGGCCTTTAACGGGGAGCTGTTTTTT,CASTGAFNGELFF
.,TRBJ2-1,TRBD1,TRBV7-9,TGTGCCAGCAGCGCCCGGGACAGTTACTACAATGAGCAGTTCTTC,CASSARDSYYNEQFF
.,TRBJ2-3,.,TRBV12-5,TGTGCTAGTGGTCCCGAGGTCCCAGATACGCAGTATTTT,CASGPEVPDTQYF
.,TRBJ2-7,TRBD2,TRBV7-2,TGTGCCAGCAGCCTGCGGGAGTCATACGAGCAGTACTTC,CASSLRESYEQYF
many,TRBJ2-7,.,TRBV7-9,TGTGCCAGCAGCTTTTCGGACTACGAGCAGTACTTC,CASSFSDYEQYF
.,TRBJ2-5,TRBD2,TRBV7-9,TGTGCCAGCAGCCCACTAGCGCAAGAGACCCAGTACTTC,CASSPLAQETQYF
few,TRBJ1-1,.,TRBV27,TGTGCCAGCAGTCAGACAGGTTTGAACACTGAAGCTTTCTTT,CASSQTGLNTEAFF
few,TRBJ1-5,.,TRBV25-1,TGTGCCAGCAGTGATGAGCCAGGGGCTATCGGACAGCCCCAGCATTTT,CASSDEPGAIGQPQHF
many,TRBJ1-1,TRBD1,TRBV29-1,TGCAGCGTCTCAGGGGGGCTCACTGAAGCTTTCTTT,CSVSGGLTEAFF
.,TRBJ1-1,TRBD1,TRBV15,TGTGCCACCAGTAGTACTTACAGGGGGAAGAAGGCTGAAGCTTTCTTT,CATSSTYRGKKAEAFF
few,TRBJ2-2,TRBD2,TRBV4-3,TGCGCCAGCAGCCAAGGAATAGCGGGAAGGGCCGGGGAGCTGTTTTTT,CASSQGIAGRAGELFF
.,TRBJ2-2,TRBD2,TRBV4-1,TGCGCCAGCAGCCAAGCCCGACTAGCGGGAGCTGGGGAGCTGTTTTTT,CASSQARLAGAGELFF
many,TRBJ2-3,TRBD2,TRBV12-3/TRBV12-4,TGTGCCAGCGCCTCTAGCGGGGCCAGCACAGATACGCAGTATTTT,CASASSGASTDTQYF
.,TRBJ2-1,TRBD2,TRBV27,TGTGCCAGCAGTCCGGAGCGGGAGGGCCGCTATGAGCAGTTCTTC,CASSPEREGRYEQFF
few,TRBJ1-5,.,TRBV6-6,TGTGCCAGCAGCTCTGGTCAGCCCCAGCATTTT,CASSSGQPQHF
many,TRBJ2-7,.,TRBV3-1,TGTGCCAGCAGCCACCCAGGGTTCGAGCAGTACTTC,CASSHPGFEQYF
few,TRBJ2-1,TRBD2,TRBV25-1,TGTGCCAGCAGAGAACCGGGACTAGCGGGAGGGCCCTTGAATGAGCAGTTCTTC,CASREPGLAGGPLNEQFF
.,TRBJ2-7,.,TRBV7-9,TGTGCCAGCAGCTCAAAGAGCTCCTACGAGCAGTACTTC,CASSSKSSYEQYF
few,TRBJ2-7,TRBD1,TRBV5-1,TGCGCCAGCAGCTTGAGGGCAGGGGGCAACTACGAGCAGTACTTC,CASSLRAGGNYEQYF
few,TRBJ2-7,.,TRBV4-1,TGCGCCAGCAGCCATCCACAGGGTGAATACGAGCAGTACTTC,CASSHPQGEYEQYF
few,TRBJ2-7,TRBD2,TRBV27,TGTGCCAGCACCCAAGCGGGGGGAACGGTCGAGCAGTACTTC,CASTQAGGTVEQYF
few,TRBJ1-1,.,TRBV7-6,TGTGCCAGCAGCTTAGCAGGGGGGCGCACTGAAGCTTTCTTT,CASSLAGGRTEAFF
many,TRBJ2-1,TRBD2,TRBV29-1,TGCAGCACCCCAGGGACTAGCATCAATGAGCAGTTCTTC,CSTPGTSINEQFF
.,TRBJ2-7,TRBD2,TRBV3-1,TGTGCCAGCAGCCAAGAAAGACCCCGAGCGGGAGTAGGTCACTACGAGCAGTACTTC,CASSQERPRAGVGHYEQYF
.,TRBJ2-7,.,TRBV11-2,TGTGCCAGCAGCTTAGTTTTCCGAGGCGAGCAGTACTTC,CASSLVFRGEQYF
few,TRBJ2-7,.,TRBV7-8,TGTGCCAGCAGCTTAGGTTCCGGGGCTTCCTACGAGCAGTACTTC,CASSLGSGASYEQYF